Listed below are T cell receptor beta chains from one sample, sequenced in a study of T cells after yellow fever vaccination. TCRdb redid the calling of the 5' RACE reads with MiXCR, one entry per CDR3 protein. The sample has more than 80,000 distinct CDR3 sequences; roughly 6% are singletons. The source was CD8+ T cells sorted from PBMCs, collected 10 days after the yellow fever booster vaccination. Receptors were obtained from a man aged 18 to 29 who received the YFV17D yellow fever vaccine. CDR3s include the opening cysteine and the closing phenylalanine or tryptophan.

>TRBV5-1|TRBJ2-5
CASSLETQYF
>TRBV15|TRBJ2-7
CATSLSVSYEQYF
>TRBV9|TRBJ2-1
CASSTRLAGGPSSYNEQFF
>TRBV12-3/TRBV12-4|TRBJ2-2
CASSYRGVQNTGELFF
>TRBV7-6|TRBJ2-1
CASSPNPGGTNNEQFF
>TRBV12-3/TRBV12-4|TRBJ1-5
CASSPRTANQPQHF
>TRBV7-2|TRBJ1-2
CASSIGRGYTF
>TRBV20-1|TRBJ1-5
CSAREGGQPQHF
>TRBV4-1|TRBJ1-4
CASSQEPHPNEKLFF
>TRBV29-1|TRBJ1-2
CSVPRANYGYTF
>TRBV5-4|TRBJ2-2
CASSFWDTQVTGELFF
>TRBV6-5|TRBJ1-5
CASSWGASQPQHF
>TRBV4-1|TRBJ2-1
CASSHERDNEQFF
>TRBV5-1|TRBJ2-1
CASSFPRGDYNEQFF
>TRBV3-1|TRBJ1-3
CASSQEGNDRPDTIYF
>TRBV4-3|TRBJ2-3
CASSQGVSGGAGTDTQYF
>TRBV12-3/TRBV12-4|TRBJ2-7
CASTSGTGFYEQYF
>TRBV5-5|TRBJ1-2
CASSLPSLSGNYGYTF
>TRBV11-2|TRBJ1-5
CASSLAGDQPQHF
>TRBV29-1|TRBJ1-1
CSAADLQGNEAFF
>TRBV5-1|TRBJ1-5
CASRSGSGSNQPQHF
>TRBV7-2|TRBJ2-1
CASTPLTGSLGFF
>TRBV12-5|TRBJ2-1
CASGFLGLGYNEQFF
>TRBV7-7|TRBJ2-7
CASKIDLGSYEQYF
>TRBV5-1|TRBJ2-7
CASSFASEQYF
>TRBV4-1|TRBJ1-2
CASSQTTGVRDGYTF
>TRBV18|TRBJ1-6
CASSPEGGSSPLHF
>TRBV7-2|TRBJ2-2
CASSLLQGGRELFF
>TRBV9|TRBJ2-7
CASSKDRVDEQYF
>TRBV4-1|TRBJ2-3
CASSHRYADTQYF
>TRBV29-1|TRBJ1-2
CSVNLRSGGNGYTF
>TRBV3-1|TRBJ2-7
CASSQGFIGDSYEQYF
>TRBV15|TRBJ2-3
CATSRVWDTDSTDTQYF
>TRBV4-1|TRBJ2-2
CASSSRLGAGELFF
>TRBV7-9|TRBJ2-1
CASSLRVADIRSSYNEQFF
>TRBV7-8|TRBJ2-1
CASSSPVAGGPRGNEQFF
>TRBV29-1|TRBJ2-3
CSVELEDRGDTQYF
>TRBV20-1|TRBJ2-5
CSATAGGGPPETQYF
>TRBV3-1|TRBJ2-3
CASSTSGISTDTQYF
>TRBV12-3/TRBV12-4|TRBJ2-4
CASSLPTGADIAKNIQYF
>TRBV4-1|TRBJ1-6
CASSRTGGRDSPLHF
>TRBV3-1|TRBJ2-4
CASSPGTSGGLYKNIQYF
>TRBV19|TRBJ1-2
CASSIGAQGGNYGYTF
>TRBV5-1|TRBJ2-1
CASSRSGGHEQFF